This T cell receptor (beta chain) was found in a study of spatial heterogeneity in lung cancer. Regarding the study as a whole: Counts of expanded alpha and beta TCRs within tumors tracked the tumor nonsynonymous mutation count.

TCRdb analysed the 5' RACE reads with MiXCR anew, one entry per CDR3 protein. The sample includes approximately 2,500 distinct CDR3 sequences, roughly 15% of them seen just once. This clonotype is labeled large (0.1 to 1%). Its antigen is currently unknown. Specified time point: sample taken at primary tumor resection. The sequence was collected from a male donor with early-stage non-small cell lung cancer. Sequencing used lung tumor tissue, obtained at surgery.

Written as DNA, the CDR3 is TGTGCCAGCAGCTTAGGCACAGGGGCCAATCAGCCCCAGCATTTT. As protein: CASSLGTGANQPQHF. The chain uses TRBV7-9 and TRBJ1-5; TRBD1 agrees at 7 bases. The junction had 3 bases not matched to a gene; V was cut back by 1 base and J by 3 bases. This CDR3 region has 15 residues. Germline assignment: CDR1 SEHNR and CDR2 FQNEAQ (reference sequence). Based on the CDR3 plus reference TRBV7-9 and TRBJ1-5, the full variable domain is DTGVSQNPRHKITKRGQNVTFRCDPISEHNRLYWYRQTLGQGPEFLTYFQNEAQLEKSRLLSDRFSAERPKGSFSTLEIQRTEQGDSAMYLCASSLGTGANQPQHFGDGTRLSIL.